This TCR beta chain is drawn from a study of blood T cell repertoires in COVID-19. The wider study: Samples taken during acute and convalescent COVID-19 were collected in the United States, Italy and Spain.

Within 2 weeks before study entry, exposed participants met a COVID-19 case. The protocol was immunoSEQ multiplex PCR, while the TCRdb copy is restricted to in-frame clones and leaves out a portion. This table holds 350,000 to 400,000 clones, just over 90% found once. Germline V gene lookup returns CDR1 SQVTM and CDR2 ANQGSEA. The ends lost 6 bases at V and 4 bases at J; junction bases unmatched: 11. The CDR3 totals 15 residues. The rearrangement uses TRBV29-1 and TRBJ1-1, with 10 bases aligning to TRBD1. This clonotype was sampled from a woman aged 40-49 years who had been exposed to COVID-19. The sequencing input was PBMCs or T cells enriched from blood (not recorded which). DNA of the CDR3: TGCAGCGTCAGAGAAAGGACAGGGGGGGGCACTGAAGCTTTCTTT. Translated, it gives CSVRERTGGGTEAFF.